One sample yielded the 30 T cell receptor beta chains listed below, sequenced in a study of cytomegalovirus exposure and HLA in healthy donors. With 60 Vbeta and 13 Jbeta primers, the PCR was carried out. Using immunoSEQ multiplex PCR, the repertoire was profiled, and TCRdb retains in-frame clones only, with some absent. The sample consists of around 180,000 clones, almost 85% of them appearing once. Sequenced sample: PBMCs. Receptor source: a boy aged 10-17 years in good health and CMV-seronegative.

V is TRBV2 and J is TRBJ1-4; 8 bases fit TRBD1. Germline CDR1 and CDR2: SNHLY and FYNNEI. This CDR3 has 14 residues. J was trimmed by 6 bases and V by 11 bases; bases with no gene match: 11. CDR3 loop: CADSEGQGYEKLFF. In DNA, the CDR3 is TGTGCCGACTCGGAAGGACAGGGTTATGAAAAACTGTTTTTT.

The count of this clone is one. This chain uses TRBV7-9 with TRBJ1-1; 8 bases line up with TRBD1. The J segment lost 0 bases and the V segment lost 5 bases, leaving 11 bases of the junction unmatched. The CDR3 loop spans 17 amino acids. In germline, CDR1 is SEHNR, CDR2 FQNEAQ (reference sequence). The CDR3, as DNA: TGTGCCAGCAGCCGTGGACAGGGAGGGAGAATGAACACTGAAGCTTTCTTT. This encodes CASSRGQGGRMNTEAFF.

The gene calls are TRBV28 and TRBJ1-2; 8 positions match TRBD1. From germline, CDR1 is MDHEN and CDR2 SYDVKM. The CDR3 is made up of 13 amino acids. With V trimmed by 5 bases and J by 4 bases, 3 bases remained unmatched. The CDR3 spells CASSPGTGYGYTF. CDR3 sequence (DNA): TGTGCCAGCAGTCCCGGGACAGGCTATGGCTACACCTTC.

This clone was seen a single time. V and J are TRBV6-1 and TRBJ1-2; no definite D call. The germline V gene encodes CDR1 MNHNS and CDR2 SASEGT. The CDR3 has 14 amino acids. With 4 bases removed from V and 6 bases from J, the gap between germline ends came to 15 bases. In DNA, the CDR3 is TGTGCCAGCAGTGTCGTCTCCCGACGGGATGGCTACACCTTC. Translated, it gives CASSVVSRRDGYTF.

The V and J genes are TRBV10-3 and TRBJ2-7; TRBD1 is a possible D gene (5 bases). Germline CDR1 reads ENHRY; CDR2 reads SYGVKD. The CDR3 totals 13 residues. The germline V and J ends were trimmed by 5 bases and 2 bases, with 10 bases remaining between them. CDR3 nucleotide sequence: TGTGCCATCAGTCCAGGGCAGACCTACGAGCAGTACTTC. Translation: CAISPGQTYEQYF.

The V and J genes are TRBV29-1 and TRBJ2-7; 10 bases agree with TRBD1. V lost 6 bases and J lost 0; bases outside the gene matches: 11. The CDR3 is made up of 16 amino acids. Germline V CDR1 and CDR2: SQVTM, ANQGSEA. CDR3 region: CSVIPGQGFRSYEQYF. The CDR3 nucleotides are TGCAGCGTCATACCGGGACAGGGGTTTCGCTCCTACGAGCAGTACTTC.

This clone has more than one count but fewer than ten. V usage is TRBV4-3 and J usage is TRBJ1-1; D is unresolved. The ends were cut back, 0 bases at V and 3 bases at J, with 11 bases in the middle. This CDR3 has 15 amino acids. The germline CDR1 and CDR2 sequences are LGHNA and YSLEER. This chain's CDR3 is CASSQEVRGYTEAFF. In DNA form, the CDR3 reads TGCGCCAGCAGCCAAGAAGTCAGAGGGTACACTGAAGCTTTCTTT.

V gene TRBV13 combines with J gene TRBJ1-3; tentatively, D is TRBD1 (6 bases). The CDR3 length is 14 residues. Trimming shortened V by 5 bases and J by 4 bases, and 12 bases separated the two germline ends. Germline CDR1 reads PRHDT; CDR2 reads FYEKMQ (reference sequence). CDR3 coding DNA: TGTGCCAGCAGCCCGAGGGGGATCGGAAACACCATATATTTT. Its protein product is CASSPRGIGNTIYF.

V usage is TRBV7-8 and J usage is TRBJ2-7; 9 nucleotides agree with TRBD2. The CDR3 has 15 residues. V dropped 2 bases and J dropped 7; count of bases not matched to a gene: 9. The V gene's germline CDR1 is SGHVS and CDR2 FQNEAQ. The CDR3 DNA follows: TGTGCCAGCAGCTTAATGGCGGGGGGGCCTGAGGAGCAGTACTTC. Amino acids: CASSLMAGGPEEQYF.

The V gene is TRBV9, the J gene TRBJ1-1; 11 bases map to TRBD1. CDR3 size: 15 residues. V lost 4 bases to trimming and J lost 2 bases; unmatched junction nucleotides: 4. Germline V lookup: CDR1 SGDLS, CDR2 YYNGEE. As DNA, the CDR3 is TGTGCCAGCAGCCCAGGACAGGGGGCTAACACTGAAGCTTTCTTT. This codes for CASSPGQGANTEAFF.

This clone showed up just once. The rearrangement uses TRBV7-3 and TRBJ2-3, with D perhaps matching TRBD1 (5 bases). This CDR3 region has 14 residues. Germline assignment: CDR1 SGHTA and CDR2 FQGTGA. The V end lost 5 bases, the J end lost 4 bases, and 13 bases lay between the germline ends. As DNA, the CDR3 is TGTGCCAGCAGCCCATCAGGGTCGGCAGATACGCAGTATTTT. It specifies CASSPSGSADTQYF.

The rearrangement uses TRBV7-6 and TRBJ2-1; TRBD2 matches at 7 bases. CDR3 length equals 15 residues. V gave up 5 bases and J gave up 3 bases; unmatched junction bases: 7. The germline gives CDR1 SGHVS, CDR2 FNYEAQ. CDR3 coding DNA: TGTGCCAGCAGCCTTGGACTAGGTAGCTACAATGAGCAGTTCTTC. Encoded protein: CASSLGLGSYNEQFF.

The chain uses TRBV30 and TRBJ1-1, with a tentative D call TRBD1 (6 bases). Germline V gene lookup returns CDR1 GTSNPN and CDR2 SVGIG (reference sequence). Deletions cut 4 bases from V and 6 bases from J, with 15 bases between. The CDR3 consists of 13 residues. The CDR3 region has the DNA TGTGCCTGGATGTCAGGGGTTTGGGCTGAAGCTTTCTTT. Encoded protein: CAWMSGVWAEAFF. Filled out from reference TRBV30 and TRBJ1-1, the complete variable domain reads SQTIHQWPATLVQPVGSPLSLECTVEGTSNPNLYWYRQAAGRGLQLLFYSVGIGQISSEVPQNLSASRPQDRQFILSSKKLLLSDSGFYLCAWMSGVWAEAFFGQGTRLTVV.

The chain has TRBV27 and TRBJ2-7; maybe TRBD1 (6 bases). The germline V gene has CDR1 MNHEY and CDR2 SMNVEV (reference sequence). The length of the CDR3 is 13 residues. The V and J ends lost 5 bases and 2 bases respectively, with 10 bases between them. CDR3 DNA: TGTGCCAGCAGTGGGACATCCACCTACGAGCAGTACTTC. Translating it yields CASSGTSTYEQYF.

The chain is built from TRBV30 and TRBJ1-2; no definite D call. The germline V gene encodes CDR1 GTSNPN and CDR2 SVGIG (reference sequence). CDR3 length equals 12 residues. V lost 0 bases to trimming and J lost 6 bases, with 8 bases between them. The CDR3 protein is CAWSVLGDGYTF. The CDR3 DNA reads TGTGCCTGGAGTGTATTGGGAGATGGCTACACCTTC.

J is TRBJ2-7 and V is TRBV18; 7 bases align to TRBD1. J gave up 1 base and V 0 bases, and 6 bases lay outside the gene matches. This CDR3 is 16 amino acids long. Looked up from germline, CDR1 is KGHSH and CDR2 is LQKENI. CDR3 in amino acids: CASSPPGRQGSYEQYF. The CDR3 DNA reads TGTGCCAGCTCACCACCGGGACGACAGGGTTCCTACGAGCAGTACTTC.

This clone occurred a few times. The chain carries TRBV7-2 and TRBJ1-1, with 11 bases lining up with TRBD1. From germline, CDR1 is SGHTA and CDR2 FQGNSA. The V gene end was trimmed by 3 bases and the J gene end by 11 bases; junction bases not matched to a gene: 2. This CDR3 has 12 residues. As DNA, the CDR3 is TGTGCCAGCAGCTTGGGGACAGGGGGGGCTTTCTTT. Encoded protein: CASSLGTGGAFF.

This clone was picked up a small number of times. The gene calls are TRBV14 and TRBJ2-7; 8 bases align to TRBD1. V was pared by 1 base and J by 6 bases, with 23 bases of the junction left unmatched. This CDR3 has 20 residues. CDR1 and CDR2 (germline): SGHDN, FVKESK. The CDR3 region has the DNA TGTGCCAGCAGCCAAGCCCATACAGGGGGTTTCCGGGACACCCTGGCCGAGCAGTACTTC. Protein sequence: CASSQAHTGGFRDTLAEQYF.

This rearrangement joins TRBV9 to TRBJ1-5; D not certain. CDR1 SGDLS and CDR2 YYNGEE come from the germline V gene. The CDR3 runs 12 residues. Trimming removed 0 bases at V and 4 bases at J, with 2 bases between. CDR3 sequence: CASSVANQPQHF. In DNA, the CDR3 is TGTGCCAGCAGCGTAGCAAATCAGCCCCAGCATTTT.

This sequence joins TRBV19 and TRBJ2-2; 7 positions agree with TRBD1. V was clipped by 5 bases and J by 2 bases; unmatched bases: 8. This CDR3 has 16 residues. The germline gives CDR1 LNHDA, CDR2 SQIVND (reference sequence). The CDR3 DNA sequence: TGTGCCAGTAGTGTCGACAGGGCCTCAAACACCGGGGAGCTGTTTTTT. Translated, it gives CASSVDRASNTGELFF.

This chain joins TRBV19 and TRBJ2-6, with 9 bases identical to TRBD1. This CDR3 has 15 residues. Germline-derived CDR1 and CDR2 are LNHDA and SQIVND (reference sequence). V gave up 9 bases and J gave up 3 bases; unmatched junction bases: 6. CDR3 coding DNA: TGTGCCAGCGGGACAGGGATATTTGGGGCCAACGTCCTGACTTTC. Protein sequence: CASGTGIFGANVLTF.

The chain is built from TRBV30 and TRBJ1-5; maybe TRBD1 (5 bases). Germline assignment: CDR1 GTSNPN and CDR2 SVGIG (reference sequence). The CDR3 runs to 13 residues. Trimming took off 2 bases at V and 2 bases at J, with 7 bases between the two ends. CDR3 DNA: TGTGCCTGGAGTCCCAGGGGCAATCAGCCCCAGCATTTT. Translated: CAWSPRGNQPQHF.

The chain employs TRBV5-1 and TRBJ2-5; tentative D call: TRBD2 (5 bases). The CDR3 is 13 amino acids. Trimming stripped 0 bases from V and 5 bases from J, with 8 bases between. Germline lookup yields CDR1 SGHRS and CDR2 YFSETQ. The CDR3, as DNA: TGCGCCAGCAGCTTGGGAGGGATGGAGACCCAGTACTTC. Its translation: CASSLGGMETQYF.

This clone was detected a few times. V and J are TRBV6-5 and TRBJ1-1; D is uncertain. Germline V lookup: CDR1 MNHEY, CDR2 SVGAGI. Trimming left V 2 bases short and J 5 bases short, with 12 bases between. This CDR3 spans 14 amino acids. The CDR3 coding sequence is TGTGCCAGCAGTTACCGGAACATCGGGACTGAAGCTTTCTTT. Its protein product is CASSYRNIGTEAFF.

The chain has TRBV5-8 and TRBJ2-1; 7 nucleotides align to TRBD2. Germline assignment: CDR1 SGHTS and CDR2 YDEGEE. The CDR3 runs to 14 residues. Trimming took 2 bases from V and 5 from J; bases not matched to a gene: 4. The DNA for the CDR3 is TGTGCCAGCAGCTTTAGACTAGCTCACAATGAGCAGTTCTTC. Its translation is CASSFRLAHNEQFF. The full variable domain, rest sourced from reference TRBV5-8 and TRBJ2-1, is EAGVTQSPTHLIKTRGQQATLRCSPISGHTSVYWYQQALGLGLQFLLWYDEGEERNRGNFPPRFSGRQFPNYSSELNVNALELEDSALYLCASSFRLAHNEQFFGPGTRLTVL.

This clone turned up a few times. The V and J genes are TRBV2 and TRBJ2-7; a possible D gene is TRBD2 (6 bases). Germline lookup yields CDR1 SNHLY and CDR2 FYNNEI. The CDR3 is 14 residues long. Trimming took 7 bases from V and 0 from J, leaving 13 bases between them. CDR3 DNA sequence: TGTGCCAGCAACCGGGACTTCAGCTCCTACGAGCAGTACTTC. Its translation: CASNRDFSSYEQYF. Supplemented by reference TRBV2 and TRBJ2-7, the full variable domain reads EPEVTQTPSHQVTQMGQEVILRCVPISNHLYFYWYRQILGQKVEFLVSFYNNEISEKSEIFDDQFSVERPDGSNFTLKIRSTKLEDSAMYFCASNRDFSSYEQYFGPGTRLTVT.

The sample holds one count of this clone. The rearrangement links TRBV6-5 to TRBJ2-2, with D unresolved. Germline-derived CDR1 and CDR2 are MNHEY and SVGAGI. V lost 0 bases and J lost 0, with 8 bases in between. This CDR3 is built from 16 residues. This CDR3 is CASSYSSISNTGELFF. The CDR3 nucleotides are TGTGCCAGCAGTTACTCGAGTATATCGAACACCGGGGAGCTGTTTTTT.

The chain links TRBV11-2 to TRBJ1-5; TRBD1 agrees at 7 bases. CDR1 SGHAT and CDR2 FQNNGV come from the germline V gene. V shed 5 bases and J 0 bases; nucleotides not matched to a gene: 4. This CDR3 is 15 amino acids long. The CDR3 nucleotides are TGTGCCAGCAGCCCGGGGACAGTTAGCAATCAGCCCCAGCATTTT. Translation gives CASSPGTVSNQPQHF.

The CDR3 nucleotides are TGTGCCAGCGGAGACTACAGAGACGGGCCCCTCCACTTT. This encodes CASGDYRDGPLHF. The gene calls are TRBV27 and TRBJ1-6; D gene ambiguous. Between the trimmed V and J ends, which lost 8 bases and 13 bases, there was a span of 18 bases. CDR1 and CDR2 (germline): MNHEY, SMNVEV (reference sequence). This CDR3 has 13 residues.

J is TRBJ2-1 and V is TRBV21-1; TRBD2 is the table's D call and was not checked against the DNA. TRBV21-1 is tagged as a pseudogene. This CDR3 contains 13 residues. This CDR3 reads CASRPEANNEQFF. In nucleotides, the CDR3 is TGTGCCAGCAGGCCTGAAGCAAACAATGAGCAGTTCTTC.